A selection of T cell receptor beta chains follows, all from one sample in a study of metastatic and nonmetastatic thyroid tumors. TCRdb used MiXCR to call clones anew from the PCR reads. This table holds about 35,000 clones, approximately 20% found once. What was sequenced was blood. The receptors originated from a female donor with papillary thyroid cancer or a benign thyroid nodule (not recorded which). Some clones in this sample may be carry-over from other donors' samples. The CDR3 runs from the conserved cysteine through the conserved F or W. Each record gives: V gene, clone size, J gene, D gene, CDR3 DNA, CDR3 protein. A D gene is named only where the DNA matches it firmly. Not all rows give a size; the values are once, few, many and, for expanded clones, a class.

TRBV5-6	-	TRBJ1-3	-	TGTGCCAGCGGAATATTCTCTGGAAACACCATATATTTT	CASGIFSGNTIYF
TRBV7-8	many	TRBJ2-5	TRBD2	TGTGCCAGCGCCCGGGGGGTAGAAGAGACCCAGTACTTC	CASARGVEETQYF
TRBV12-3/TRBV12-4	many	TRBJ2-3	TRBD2	TGTGCCAGCAGCCCGGGACTAGTTGACACAGATACGCAGTATTTT	CASSPGLVDTDTQYF
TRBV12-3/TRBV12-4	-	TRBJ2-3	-	TGTGCCAGCAGCAAGGTACAGGGTTCGGATACGCAGTATTTT	CASSKVQGSDTQYF
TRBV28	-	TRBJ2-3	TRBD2	TGCGCCAGCAGTACCAACTTGGGACTAGCAGATACAGATACTCAGTATTTT	CASSTNLGLADTDTQYF
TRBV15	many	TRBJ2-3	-	TGTGCCACCAGCAGGCCTCAAGGGGCTGCTACAGATACGCAGTATTTT	CATSRPQGAATDTQYF
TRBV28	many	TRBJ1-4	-	TGTGCCAGCAGTTCACAAGCGTCCCTAAATGAAAAACTGTTTTTT	CASSSQASLNEKLFF
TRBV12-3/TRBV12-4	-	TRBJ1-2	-	TGTGCCAGCACCTCAGACTCGAGACTGGGTACCTACACATTC	CASTSDSRLGTYTF
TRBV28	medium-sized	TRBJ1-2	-	TGTGCCAGCAGGAGCACAGGGCCCCTCTATGGCTACACCTTC	CASRSTGPLYGYTF
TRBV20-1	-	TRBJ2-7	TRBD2	TGCAGTGCTCTGCCCGGGGGGTCCTACGAGCAGTACTTC	CSALPGGSYEQYF
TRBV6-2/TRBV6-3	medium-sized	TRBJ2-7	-	TGTGCCAGCCTACGGACTCAGACCTACGAGCAGTACTTC	CASLRTQTYEQYF
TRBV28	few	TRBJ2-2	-	TGTGCCAGCAGCAGATGGGGCACCGGGGAGATGTTTTTT	CASSRWGTGEMFF
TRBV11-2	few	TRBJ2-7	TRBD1	TGTGCCAGCAGCGTCACAGGGGGCAGTTTCTACGAGCAGTACTTC	CASSVTGGSFYEQYF
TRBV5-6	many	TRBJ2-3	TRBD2	TGTGCCAGCAGCGCCGCGGTAGCGGGGGGGACAGATACGCAGTATTTT	CASSAAVAGGTDTQYF
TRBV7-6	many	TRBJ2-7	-	TGTGCCAGCAGCTTAGGCCCGGGACTTACCTACGAGCAGTACTTC	CASSLGPGLTYEQYF
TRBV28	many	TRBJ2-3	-	TGTGCCAGCAGTCCACTAGATTTTCCAGATACGCAGTATTTT	CASSPLDFPDTQYF
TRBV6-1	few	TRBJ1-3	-	TGTGCCAGCATACATGACGACTCTGTAAACACCATATATTTT	CASIHDDSVNTIYF
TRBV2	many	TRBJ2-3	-	TGTGCCAGCAGCTACAGCACAGATACGCAGTATTTT	CASSYSTDTQYF
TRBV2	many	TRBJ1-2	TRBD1	TGTGCCAGCAGTGACTCCGGGACAGGGGATGGCTACACCTTC	CASSDSGTGDGYTF
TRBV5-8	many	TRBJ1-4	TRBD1	TGTGCCAGCAGCCCCTTGGGGACAGGGGTTGAAAAACTGTTTTTT	CASSPLGTGVEKLFF
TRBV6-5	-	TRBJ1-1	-	TGTGCCAGTAGTTCCCCGGGGGACACTGAAGCTTTCTTT	CASSSPGDTEAFF
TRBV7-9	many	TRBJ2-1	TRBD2	TGTGCCAGCCGACTAGCGGGAGGGTGGCCTGAGCAGTTCTTC	CASRLAGGWPEQFF
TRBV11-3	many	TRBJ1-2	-	TGTGCCACCTCGACAGGCCTCGGGGGCTACACCTTC	CATSTGLGGYTF
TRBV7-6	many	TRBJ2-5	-	TGTGCCAGCAGCCCGCCCGGACCACCGGCAGCTCCCCAAGAGACCCAGTACTTC	CASSPPGPPAAPQETQYF
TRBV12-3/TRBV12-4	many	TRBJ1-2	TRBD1	TGTGCCAGCAGCCGACAGGGGACCCTTGATGGCTACACCTTC	CASSRQGTLDGYTF
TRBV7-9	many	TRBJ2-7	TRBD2	TGTGCCAGCAGCTTGACTAGCGGGACCTACGAGCAGTACTTC	CASSLTSGTYEQYF
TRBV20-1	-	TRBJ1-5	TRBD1	TGCAGTGCTCCTCGGACAGGGGGGCAGCCCCAGCATTTT	CSAPRTGGQPQHF
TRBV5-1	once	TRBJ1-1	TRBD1	TGCGCCAGCAGGAATATGGACAGGGCACGTGAAGCTTTCTTT	CASRNMDRAREAFF
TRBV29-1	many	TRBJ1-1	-	TGCAGCGTCCGAAGGACTGCAATGAACACTGAAGCTTTCTTT	CSVRRTAMNTEAFF
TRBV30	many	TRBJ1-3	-	TGTGCCTGGAGTCATGGAGGGCTCTCTGGAGACACCATATATTTT	CAWSHGGLSGDTIYF
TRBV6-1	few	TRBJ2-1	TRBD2	TGTGCCACTCTTAGCGGGAGGGCCGACAATGAGCAGTTCTTC	CATLSGRADNEQFF
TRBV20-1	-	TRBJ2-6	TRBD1	TGCAGTGCCACGACAGGGGTTGGGGCCAACGTCCTTACTTTC	CSATTGVGANVLTF